These 20 T cell receptor beta chains were all obtained from the same sample, sequenced in a study of control samples from healthy donors and cancer patients. Sequencing was performed with immunoSEQ multiplex PCR; in TCRdb, only in-frame clones are kept and a portion is missing. The sample contains about 73,000 clones, 90% to 95% of which appear only once. The sample taken for sequencing was blood. The receptors shown here come from a woman in her 40s in good health.

The table lists this clone with a count of one. The V gene is TRBV7-9, the J gene TRBJ2-7, with 11 nucleotides matching TRBD1. The CDR3 totals 15 residues. Per the germline V gene, CDR1 is SEHNR and CDR2 is FQNEAQ (reference sequence). Losses at the gene ends were 7 bases for V and 4 bases for J; bases not matched to a gene: 9. The CDR3 DNA reads as TGTGCCAGCAACCCGGGACAGGGGGATATGTACGAGCAGTACTTC. It is translated as CASNPGQGDMYEQYF. The complete variable domain, with remaining parts taken from reference TRBV7-9 and TRBJ2-7, reads DTGVSQNPRHKITKRGQNVTFRCDPISEHNRLYWYRQTLGQGPEFLTYFQNEAQLEKSRLLSDRFSAERPKGSFSTLEIQRTEQGDSAMYLCASNPGQGDMYEQYFGPGTRLTVT.

The rearrangement links TRBV6-6 to TRBJ2-2, with 10 nucleotides matching TRBD1. The J segment lost 5 bases and the V segment lost 11 bases, leaving 8 bases of the junction unmatched. From germline, CDR1 is MNHNY and CDR2 SVGAGI (reference sequence). There are 14 residues in the CDR3. The CDR3 coding sequence is TGTGCCGGGCGGGACAGGGGTTGGACCGGGGAGCTGTTTTTT. As protein: CAGRDRGWTGELFF.

The rearrangement uses TRBV7-9 and TRBJ2-2; D not certain. The CDR3 runs 12 residues. Germline lookup yields CDR1 SEHNR and CDR2 FQNEAQ (reference sequence). V was pared by 10 bases and J by 3 bases, with 9 bases between. The CDR3 region is CANPLDTGELFF. The CDR3 coding sequence is TGTGCCAACCCGCTGGACACCGGGGAGCTGTTTTTT.

This chain uses TRBV5-1 with TRBJ1-1; D gene uncertain. V was shortened by 0 bases and J by 3 bases, with 9 bases between the two germline ends. CDR1 is SGHRS and CDR2 is YFSETQ in the germline V gene. CDR3 length: 14 amino acids. The CDR3 sequence is CASSLAPVDTEAFF. CDR3 sequence (DNA): TGCGCCAGCAGCTTGGCACCGGTCGACACTGAAGCTTTCTTT. Looking up the rest from reference TRBV5-1 and TRBJ1-1 gives the full variable domain: KAGVTQTPRYLIKTRGQQVTLSCSPISGHRSVSWYQQTPGQGLQFLFEYFSETQRNKGNFPGRFSGRQFSNSRSEMNVSTLELGDSALYLCASSLAPVDTEAFFGQGTRLTVV.

This clone came up once. The V call is TRBV6-1, the J call TRBJ2-7, with 10 positions matching TRBD1. The CDR3 spans 14 residues. Trimming at V came to 3 bases and at J to 6 bases, leaving 5 bases not matched to a gene. From germline, CDR1 is MNHNS and CDR2 SASEGT. The CDR3 DNA reads TGTGCCAGCAGTGACCGGGACAGGGGCAGCGAGCAGTACTTC. It specifies CASSDRDRGSEQYF.

The rearrangement uses TRBV27 and TRBJ1-1; the match to TRBD1 covers 10 bases. Germline V gene lookup returns CDR1 MNHEY and CDR2 SMNVEV (reference sequence). The CDR3 totals 12 residues. V shed 5 bases and J 10 bases; nucleotides not matched to a gene: 4. This CDR3 reads CASSRTGGRAFF. The CDR3 bases are TGTGCCAGCAGTCGGACAGGGGGGAGAGCTTTCTTT.

The chain's CDR3 is CASSAAGAYNSPLHF. The CDR3 bases are TGCGCCAGCAGCGCCGCAGGGGCCTATAATTCACCCCTCCACTTT. The V gene is TRBV5-1, the J gene TRBJ1-6; maybe TRBD1 (6 bases). V gave up 4 bases and J gave up 2 bases, with 10 bases separating them. Germline CDR1 and CDR2: SGHRS and YFSETQ. The CDR3 runs 15 residues. The whole variable domain, filled in from reference TRBV5-1 and TRBJ1-6, reads KAGVTQTPRYLIKTRGQQVTLSCSPISGHRSVSWYQQTPGQGLQFLFEYFSETQRNKGNFPGRFSGRQFSNSRSEMNVSTLELGDSALYLCASSAAGAYNSPLHFGNGTRLTVT.

The J gene is TRBJ1-1, the V gene TRBV20-1; maybe TRBD1 (5 bases). Trimming took 3 bases from V and 0 from J, leaving 8 bases between them. Germline CDR1 is DFQATT and CDR2 is SNEGSKA (reference sequence). CDR3 size: 13 residues. In DNA form, the CDR3 reads TGCAGTGCTAGTCCGACAGTGAACACTGAAGCTTTCTTT. It specifies CSASPTVNTEAFF.

The chain carries TRBV4-2 and TRBJ1-2; 8 bases map to TRBD1. The CDR3 is made up of 14 amino acids. Trimming at V came to 3 bases and at J to 11 bases, leaving 11 bases not matched to a gene. Germline CDR1 is LGHNA and CDR2 is YNFKEQ. This chain's CDR3 is CASSHPERGQAYTF. CDR3 sequence (DNA): TGTGCCAGCAGCCACCCTGAACGGGGACAGGCTTACACCTTC.

CDR3 coding DNA: TGTGCCAGCAGTGACGTCTATCCTTCCTACAATGAGCAGTTCTTC. Translated, it gives CASSDVYPSYNEQFF. This sequence joins TRBV2 and TRBJ2-1; no definite D call. The CDR3 totals 15 residues. Trimming shortened V by 3 bases and J by 1 base, and 10 bases separated the two germline ends. Per the germline V gene, CDR1 is SNHLY and CDR2 is FYNNEI.

This clone showed up just once. This sequence joins TRBV28 and TRBJ2-7; 10 positions agree with TRBD2. Trimming cost V 6 bases and J 3 bases; bases outside gene matches: 5. The CDR3 has 14 residues. In germline, CDR1 is MDHEN, CDR2 SYDVKM. The CDR3 sequence is CASSPRTSGYEQYF. DNA for the CDR3: TGTGCCAGCAGCCCACGGACTAGCGGCTACGAGCAGTACTTC.

This clone came up once. The chain links TRBV5-4 to TRBJ2-5; tentatively, D is TRBD2 (5 bases). V was trimmed by 3 bases and J by 1 base, leaving 10 bases between them. The CDR3 covers 14 residues. CDR1 and CDR2 from the germline V gene are SGHNT and YYREEE (reference sequence). In DNA form, the CDR3 reads TGTGCCAGCAGCTACTCGGACTCCCAAGAGACCCAGTACTTC. Amino acid sequence: CASSYSDSQETQYF.

The rearrangement links TRBV7-2 to TRBJ2-4, with D unresolved. V was shortened by 2 bases and J by 0 bases, with 5 bases between the two germline ends. The CDR3 has 14 amino acids. Germline CDR1 reads SGHTA; CDR2 reads FQGNSA. The DNA for the CDR3 is TGTGCCAGCAGCTTACCCCTAGCCAAAAACATTCAGTACTTC. As protein: CASSLPLAKNIQYF.

The chain carries TRBV29-1 and TRBJ2-3, with D uncertain. The germline V and J ends were trimmed by 5 bases and 0 bases, with 15 bases remaining between them. The CDR3 length is 15 residues. Germline assignment: CDR1 SQVTM and CDR2 ANQGSEA. The CDR3 protein is CSVLPRPPSTDTQYF. The CDR3 nucleotides are TGCAGCGTTCTTCCCCGACCTCCTAGCACAGATACGCAGTATTTT.

This chain joins TRBV6-1 and TRBJ1-3, with 8 bases matching TRBD1. The CDR3 covers 15 residues. Germline V lookup: CDR1 MNHNS, CDR2 SASEGT. Trimming took 1 base from V and 4 from J; bases not matched to a gene: 3. In nucleotides, the CDR3 is TGTGCCAGCAGTGAAGACAGGGGGTACGGAAACACCATATATTTT. Protein: CASSEDRGYGNTIYF.

The DNA of the CDR3 is TGTGCCAGCAGCTATAGCAATCAGCCCCAGCATTTT. Amino acid sequence: CASSYSNQPQHF. The rearrangement joins TRBV13 to TRBJ1-5; D unresolved. V was cut by 4 bases and J by 0 bases, with 1 base left in between. CDR1 is PRHDT and CDR2 is FYEKMQ in the germline V gene (reference sequence). The length of the CDR3 is 12 residues.

The genes are TRBV11-2 and TRBJ2-4; 9 positions agree with TRBD1. CDR1 and CDR2 from the germline V gene are SGHAT and FQNNGV. CDR3 length: 13 amino acids. V gave up 5 bases and J gave up 9 bases; unmatched junction bases: 5. The CDR3 loop is CASSRTGVGIQYF. The CDR3 DNA is TGTGCCAGCAGCCGGACAGGGGTCGGCATTCAGTACTTC.

The chain has TRBV19 and TRBJ2-2, with 11 bases identical to TRBD1. This CDR3 spans 15 amino acids. The ends lost 6 bases at V and 7 bases at J; junction bases unmatched: 7. Germline V gene sequence: CDR1 LNHDA, CDR2 SQIVND (reference sequence). CDR3 amino acids: CASSPGQGGDGELFF. The CDR3 coding sequence is TGTGCCAGTAGCCCGGGACAGGGGGGTGACGGGGAGCTGTTTTTT. Together with reference TRBV19 and TRBJ2-2, the CDR3 gives the full variable domain: DGGITQSPKYLFRKEGQNVTLSCEQNLNHDAMYWYRQDPGQGLRLIYYSQIVNDFQKGDIAEGYSVSREKKESFPLTVTSAQKNPTAFYLCASSPGQGGDGELFFGEGSRLTVL.

The V gene is TRBV12-3 or TRBV12-4, the J gene TRBJ1-5, with unresolved D. The V gene lost 6 bases and the J gene lost 8 bases, with 14 bases spanning the gap. The CDR3 runs to 13 residues. CDR3 bases: TGTGCCAGCAGGGTTGACGGGCCAAAGCCCCAGCATTTT. Its protein product is CASRVDGPKPQHF.

This sequence joins TRBV19 and TRBJ1-1; 7 bases line up with TRBD1. Germline V gene sequence: CDR1 LNHDA, CDR2 SQIVND (reference sequence). Germline trimming cut 5 bases from V and 7 bases from J; bases unmatched to any gene: 10. This CDR3 has 14 amino acids. The CDR3 coding sequence is TGTGCCAGTAGTCCCTGGACAGGATCTTATGAAGCTTTCTTT. Residues: CASSPWTGSYEAFF.